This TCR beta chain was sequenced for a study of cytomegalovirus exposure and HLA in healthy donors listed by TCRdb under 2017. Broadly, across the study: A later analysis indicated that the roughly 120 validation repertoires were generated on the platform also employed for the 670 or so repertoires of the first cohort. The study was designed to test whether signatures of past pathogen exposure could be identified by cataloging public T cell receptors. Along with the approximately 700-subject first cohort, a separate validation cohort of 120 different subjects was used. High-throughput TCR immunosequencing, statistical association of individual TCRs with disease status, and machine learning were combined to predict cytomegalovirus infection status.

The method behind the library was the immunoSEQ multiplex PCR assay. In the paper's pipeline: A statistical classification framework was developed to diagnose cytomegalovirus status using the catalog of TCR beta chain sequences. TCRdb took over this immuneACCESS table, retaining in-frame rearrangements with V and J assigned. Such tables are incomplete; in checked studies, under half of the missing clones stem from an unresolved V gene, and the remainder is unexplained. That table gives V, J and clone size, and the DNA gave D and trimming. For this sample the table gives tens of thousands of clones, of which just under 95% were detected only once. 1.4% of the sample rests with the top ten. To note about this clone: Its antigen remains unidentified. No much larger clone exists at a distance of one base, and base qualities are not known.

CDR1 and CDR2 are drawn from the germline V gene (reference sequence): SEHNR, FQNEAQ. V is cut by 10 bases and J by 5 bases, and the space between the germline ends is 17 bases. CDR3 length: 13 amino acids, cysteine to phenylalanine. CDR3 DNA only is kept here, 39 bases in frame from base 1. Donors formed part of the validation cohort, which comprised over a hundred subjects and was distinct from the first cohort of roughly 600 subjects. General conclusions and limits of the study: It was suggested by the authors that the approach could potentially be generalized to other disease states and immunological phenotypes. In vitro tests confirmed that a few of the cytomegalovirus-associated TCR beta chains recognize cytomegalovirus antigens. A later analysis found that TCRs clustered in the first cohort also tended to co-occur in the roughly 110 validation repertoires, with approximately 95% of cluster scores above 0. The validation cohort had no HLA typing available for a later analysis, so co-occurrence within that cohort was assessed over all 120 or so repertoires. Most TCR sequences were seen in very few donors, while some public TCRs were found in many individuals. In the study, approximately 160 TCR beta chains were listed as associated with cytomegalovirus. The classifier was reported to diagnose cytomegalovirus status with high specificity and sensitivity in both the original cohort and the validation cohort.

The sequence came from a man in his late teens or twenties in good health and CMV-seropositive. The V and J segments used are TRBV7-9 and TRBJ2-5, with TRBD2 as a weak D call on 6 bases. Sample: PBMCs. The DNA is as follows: TGTGCCACATCGGGACTCCTGGGGGAGACCCAGTACTTC. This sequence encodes CATSGLLGETQYF.